A selection of T cell receptor beta chains follows, all from one sample in a study of technical replicates of blood from a few donors. Sequencing used immunoSEQ multiplex PCR; TCRdb keeps in-frame clones, though not all of them. The sample yields tens of thousands of clones, 94% seen once. The sample consisted of T cells isolated from PBMCs. These receptors all stem from a human donor in good health. Both conserved end residues are part of each CDR3. Fields, in order: clone size, V gene, D gene, J gene, CDR3 DNA, CDR3 protein. A D gene is named only where the DNA matches it firmly. Expanded clones get a size class; other rows say once, few or many, or leave the size out.

clone size: -
V gene: TRBV2
D gene: -
J gene: TRBJ1-3
CDR3 DNA: TGTGCCAGCAGCCGTTTGGGGAGCTCTGGAAACACCATATATTTT
CDR3 protein: CASSRLGSSGNTIYF

clone size: -
V gene: TRBV30
D gene: TRBD2
J gene: TRBJ2-2
CDR3 DNA: TGTGCCTGGGCGAGACTAGCCAACACCGGGGAGCTGTTTTTT
CDR3 protein: CAWARLANTGELFF

clone size: -
V gene: TRBV5-1
D gene: TRBD2
J gene: TRBJ2-7
CDR3 DNA: TGCGCCAGCAGCTTGGGACTAGCGGGAGTCTACGAGCAGTACTTC
CDR3 protein: CASSLGLAGVYEQYF

clone size: once
V gene: TRBV29-1
D gene: TRBD2
J gene: TRBJ2-2
CDR3 DNA: TGCAGCGCAAGAGCGGGAGGCGGGAACACCGGGGAGCTGTTTTTT
CDR3 protein: CSARAGGGNTGELFF

clone size: -
V gene: TRBV4-1
D gene: -
J gene: TRBJ2-1
CDR3 DNA: TGCGCCAGCAGCCAAGGTCTATTCGGGCTAGCGCTCAATGAGCAGTTCTTC
CDR3 protein: CASSQGLFGLALNEQFF

clone size: once
V gene: TRBV9
D gene: -
J gene: TRBJ2-1
CDR3 DNA: TGTGCCAGCAGCTTTCTCGACAATGAGCAGTTCTTC
CDR3 protein: CASSFLDNEQFF

clone size: once
V gene: TRBV6-6
D gene: TRBD1
J gene: TRBJ2-3
CDR3 DNA: TGTGCCAGCAGTCTGGGACAGCCGCCCACAGATACGCAGTATTTT
CDR3 protein: CASSLGQPPTDTQYF

clone size: -
V gene: TRBV5-1
D gene: TRBD1
J gene: TRBJ1-1
CDR3 DNA: TGCGCCAGCAGCCTGGGACAGCAGGTGAGGAACACTGAAGCTTTCTTT
CDR3 protein: CASSLGQQVRNTEAFF

clone size: -
V gene: TRBV7-2
D gene: TRBD1
J gene: TRBJ2-5
CDR3 DNA: TGTGCCAGCAGCCCAACAGGGGTCCATAGAGAGACCCAGTACTTC
CDR3 protein: CASSPTGVHRETQYF

clone size: -
V gene: TRBV2
D gene: -
J gene: TRBJ2-2
CDR3 DNA: TGTGCCAGCAGTGTTGACAGTTCGAACACCGGGGAGCTGTTTTTT
CDR3 protein: CASSVDSSNTGELFF

clone size: -
V gene: TRBV14
D gene: -
J gene: TRBJ2-5
CDR3 DNA: TGTGCCAGCAGCCCACTACGGCCTAATCAAGAGACCCAGTACTTC
CDR3 protein: CASSPLRPNQETQYF

clone size: -
V gene: TRBV2
D gene: TRBD1
J gene: TRBJ1-4
CDR3 DNA: TGTGCCAGCACCGGACAGGCTAGATATGATGAAAAACTGTTTTTT
CDR3 protein: CASTGQARYDEKLFF

clone size: -
V gene: TRBV5-8
D gene: TRBD2
J gene: TRBJ2-1
CDR3 DNA: TGTGCCAGCAGCTTTGGACTAGCCACCGTCGGGTTCTTC
CDR3 protein: CASSFGLATVGFF

clone size: -
V gene: TRBV19
D gene: TRBD1
J gene: TRBJ2-1
CDR3 DNA: TGTGCCAGTAAGGTACAGGGGGCTAATGAGCAGTTCTTC
CDR3 protein: CASKVQGANEQFF

clone size: -
V gene: TRBV13
D gene: -
J gene: TRBJ2-7
CDR3 DNA: TGTGCCAGCAGCTTAGGCCCGGTAACCTACGAGCAGTACTTC
CDR3 protein: CASSLGPVTYEQYF

clone size: -
V gene: TRBV5-5
D gene: TRBD1
J gene: TRBJ1-1
CDR3 DNA: TGTGCCAGCAGCTTGTCAGACAGGGGAGAAGCTTTCTTT
CDR3 protein: CASSLSDRGEAFF

clone size: -
V gene: TRBV4-2
D gene: TRBD1
J gene: TRBJ2-7
CDR3 DNA: TGTGCCAGCAGCCAAGATAACAGGGGGTACGAGCAGTACTTC
CDR3 protein: CASSQDNRGYEQYF

clone size: -
V gene: TRBV28
D gene: -
J gene: TRBJ2-7
CDR3 DNA: TGTGCCAGCAGCGTGGGGGCGCTTGGTTACGAGCAGTACTTC
CDR3 protein: CASSVGALGYEQYF

clone size: -
V gene: TRBV19
D gene: TRBD2
J gene: TRBJ2-3
CDR3 DNA: TGTGCCAGTAGCCCTCTTGGGGGGAGGGCGACAGATACGCAGTATTTT
CDR3 protein: CASSPLGGRATDTQYF

clone size: -
V gene: TRBV7-9
D gene: -
J gene: TRBJ2-7
CDR3 DNA: TGTGCCAGCAGCTTAGTCGCCGGGTCCTACGAGCAGTACTTC
CDR3 protein: CASSLVAGSYEQYF

clone size: once
V gene: TRBV7-2
D gene: TRBD1
J gene: TRBJ1-1
CDR3 DNA: TGTGCCAGCAGCCTAGTGGGACAGATATCGAACACTGAAGCTTTCTTT
CDR3 protein: CASSLVGQISNTEAFF

clone size: -
V gene: TRBV27
D gene: -
J gene: TRBJ1-5
CDR3 DNA: TGTGCCAGCAGTTCAGATAGCAATCAGCCCCAGCATTTT
CDR3 protein: CASSSDSNQPQHF

clone size: -
V gene: TRBV5-6
D gene: -
J gene: TRBJ2-7
CDR3 DNA: TGTGCCAGCAGCGTCGGGACCTACGAGCAGTACTTC
CDR3 protein: CASSVGTYEQYF

clone size: -
V gene: TRBV30
D gene: TRBD2
J gene: TRBJ2-5
CDR3 DNA: TGTGCCGGAGACCCTAGCGGTTCAGGGACCCAGTACTTC
CDR3 protein: CAGDPSGSGTQYF

clone size: -
V gene: TRBV4-2
D gene: TRBD2
J gene: TRBJ2-7
CDR3 DNA: TGTGCCAGCAGCCAAGGGGGACTAGTTTCTTCCTACGAGCAGTACTTC
CDR3 protein: CASSQGGLVSSYEQYF

clone size: -
V gene: TRBV7-9
D gene: -
J gene: TRBJ1-2
CDR3 DNA: TGTGCCAGCAGCTTAGAGTCGGGGTATGGCTACACCTTC
CDR3 protein: CASSLESGYGYTF